This T cell receptor (beta chain) came from a study of blood T cell repertoires in COVID-19. Whole-study context: Material from acute and convalescent COVID-19 was sourced from the United States, Italy and Spain.

There are 15 residues in the CDR3. V lost 4 bases and J lost 7; bases outside the gene matches: 6. Germline V gene lookup returns CDR1 SGDLS and CDR2 YYNGEE. Sequencing was performed with immunoSEQ multiplex PCR; in TCRdb, only in-frame clones are kept and a portion is missing. The data hold about 130,000 clones, with roughly 83% observed a single time. This TCR derives from a man between 35 and 55 years old with active or convalescent COVID-19. The sequenced sample was peripheral blood. The rearrangement joins TRBV9 to TRBJ1-6; 9 nucleotides agree with TRBD1. The CDR3 DNA sequence: TGTGCCAGCAGCTCCCGGACAGGGGAAAATTCACCCCTCCACTTT. This gives the protein CASSSRTGENSPLHF.